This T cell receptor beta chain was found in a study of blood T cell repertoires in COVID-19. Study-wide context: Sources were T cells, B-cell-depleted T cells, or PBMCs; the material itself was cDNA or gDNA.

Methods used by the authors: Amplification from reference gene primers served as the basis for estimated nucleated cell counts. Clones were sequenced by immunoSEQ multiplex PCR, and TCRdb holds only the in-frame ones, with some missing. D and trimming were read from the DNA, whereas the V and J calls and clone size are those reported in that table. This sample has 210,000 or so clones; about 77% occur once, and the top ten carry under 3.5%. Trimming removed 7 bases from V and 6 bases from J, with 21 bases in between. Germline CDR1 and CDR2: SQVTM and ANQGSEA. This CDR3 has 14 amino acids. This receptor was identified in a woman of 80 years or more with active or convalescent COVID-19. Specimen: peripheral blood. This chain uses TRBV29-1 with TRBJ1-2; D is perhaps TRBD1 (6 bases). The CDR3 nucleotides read TGCAGCGCCCTACTGGACAGCGGAGGAAATGGCTACACCTTC. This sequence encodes CSALLDSGGNGYTF.